This T cell receptor beta chain was retrieved from a study of blood T cell repertoires in COVID-19. In the study overall: The samples span acute and convalescent COVID-19 from the United States, Italy and Spain. Sources were T cells, B-cell-depleted T cells, or PBMCs; the material itself was cDNA or gDNA.

This clone qualifies as medium-sized. Data came from immunoSEQ multiplex PCR; TCRdb stores just in-frame clones and leaves some out. The sample has 35,000 to 55,000 clones; 90% are singletons. The CDR3 totals 15 residues. From germline, CDR1 is LNHDA and CDR2 SQIVND (reference sequence). Trimming removed 6 bases from V and 9 bases from J, with 24 bases in between. The gene calls are TRBV19 and TRBJ2-7; D might be TRBD1 (6 bases). The sample comprised peripheral blood. The source is a man in his 70s with active COVID-19. The CDR3 loop reads CASSGSQGSSRGQYF. CDR3 DNA sequence: TGTGCCAGTAGCGGATCACAGGGATCGAGTCGGGGGCAGTACTTC.